At least ten counts were recorded for the clone carrying this TCR beta chain. During its preparation, the TCRbeta library received unique molecular identifiers. TCRdb reanalysed the PCR reads using MiXCR and keeps one entry per CDR3 protein. Of about 98,000 distinct CDR3 sequences listed, 6% to 9% are singletons. This specimen belongs to a study of T-cell reconstitution after alpha-beta-depleted transplantation in children. Per germline, CDR1 SGHRS and CDR2 YFSETQ. The CDR3 is 17 amino acids. Trimming shortened V by 4 bases and J by 2 bases, and 21 bases separated the two germline ends. This receptor was identified in a boy aged 2 to 10 with acute lymphoblastic leukemia, due to receive a stem cell transplant. The specimen was PBMCs, collected before TCRalphabeta/CD19-depleted stem cell transplant. The chain combines TRBV5-1 with TRBJ1-1; perhaps TRBD1 as D (5 bases). CDR3 DNA: TGCGCCAGCAGCACCAACCCGCCCGGGACGGGTAACACTGAAGCTTTCTTT. This gives the protein CASSTNPPGTGNTEAFF.